The next 14 T cell receptor beta chains were all read from a single sample in a study of identical twins' blood T cells. TCRdb reprocessed the 5' RACE reads via MiXCR and lists one record per CDR3 protein. The sample includes about 370,000 distinct CDR3 sequences, around 30% of them seen just once. The sequenced sample was PBMCs. These receptors came from a woman between 18 and 50 years old in good health.

This clonotype was counted a few times. The chain recombines TRBV5-1 with TRBJ2-7; possibly TRBD1 for D (6 bases). Germline values: CDR1 SGHRS, CDR2 YFSETQ. Deletions cut 2 bases from V and 4 bases from J, with 19 bases between. CDR3 length: 16 residues. CDR3 DNA: TGCGCCAGCAGCTTTGGCCCCGACAGGACCACTTACGAGCAGTACTTC. Translated, it gives CASSFGPDRTTYEQYF.

The J gene is TRBJ2-1, the V gene TRBV7-2; D may correspond to TRBD1 or TRBD2 (5 bases each). This CDR3 is 12 amino acids long. Trimming shortened V by 2 bases and J by 10 bases, and 9 bases separated the two germline ends. The germline V gene encodes CDR1 SGHTA and CDR2 FQGNSA. The CDR3 reads CASSLWGLEQFF. CDR3 bases: TGTGCCAGCAGCTTATGGGGGTTGGAGCAGTTCTTC.

The rearrangement links TRBV20-1 to TRBJ2-7, with 7 bases that match TRBD2. Looked up from germline, CDR1 is DFQATT and CDR2 is SNEGSKA (reference sequence). The junction had 7 bases not matched to a gene; V was cut back by 6 bases and J by 2 bases. This CDR3 has 13 amino acids. The CDR3 DNA reads as TGCAGTGCCCCCCCACGGGAGGCCTACGAGCAGTACTTC. Its protein is CSAPPREAYEQYF.

This clonotype occurred many times. The chain is built from TRBV6-2 or TRBV6-3 and TRBJ1-1, with a weak D call TRBD1 (6 bases). In germline, CDR1 is MNHEY, CDR2 SVGEGT. The CDR3 is made up of 13 amino acids. Trimming stripped 6 bases from V and 3 bases from J, with 11 bases between. The CDR3 loop is CASRRNRDTEAFF. The DNA for the CDR3 is TGTGCCAGCAGGCGAAACAGGGACACTGAAGCTTTCTTT.

The rearrangement joins TRBV20-1 to TRBJ2-7; TRBD2 aligns across 14 bases. The germline V gene has CDR1 DFQATT and CDR2 SNEGSKA (reference sequence). CDR3 length: 14 residues. Germline trimming cut 0 bases from V and 9 bases from J; bases unmatched to any gene: 4. The CDR3 coding sequence is TGCAGTGCTAGAGACGGGACTAGCGGGAGAGTGCAGTACTTC. Translated, it gives CSARDGTSGRVQYF.

This chain connects TRBV20-1 to TRBJ1-3; possible D gene TRBD1, 5 bases. The CDR3 length is 14 residues. Germline V gene lookup returns CDR1 DFQATT and CDR2 SNEGSKA (reference sequence). V gave up 6 bases and J gave up 5 bases, with 17 bases separating them. CDR3 nucleotides: TGCAGTGCCCCGTGGAGGGGTTATAGAAACACCATATATTTT. Translated, it gives CSAPWRGYRNTIYF.

The chain is built from TRBV9 and TRBJ1-2; D unresolved. Looked up from germline, CDR1 is SGDLS and CDR2 is YYNGEE. The CDR3 loop spans 12 amino acids. Trimming took 2 bases from V and 6 from J, leaving 8 bases between them. This chain's CDR3 is CASSVGIDGYTF. DNA for the CDR3: TGTGCCAGCAGCGTGGGGATTGATGGCTACACCTTC.

J is TRBJ2-3 and V is TRBV5-1; possibly TRBD1 or TRBD2 for D (5 bases each). The CDR3 has 15 amino acids. Germline V gene data show CDR1 as SGHRS and CDR2 as YFSETQ. The V gene lost 1 base and the J gene lost 0 bases, with 9 bases spanning the gap. CDR3 protein: CASSLYGASTDTQYF. In DNA, the CDR3 is TGCGCCAGCAGCTTGTACGGGGCCAGCACAGATACGCAGTATTTT.

This clonotype was picked up a small number of times. V is TRBV20-1 and J is TRBJ1-2; possible D gene TRBD1, 6 bases. Trimming stripped 6 bases from V and 5 bases from J, with 22 bases between. This CDR3 region has 15 residues. Germline assignment: CDR1 DFQATT and CDR2 SNEGSKA (reference sequence). The chain's CDR3 is CSATPRGRGLYGYTF. Here the CDR3 DNA reads TGCAGTGCCACCCCCCGGGGCAGGGGCCTATATGGCTACACCTTC.

The chain has TRBV9 and TRBJ2-5; the D is unclear. Deletions cut 5 bases from V and 1 base from J, with 15 bases between. The CDR3 length is 15 residues. Germline lookup yields CDR1 SGDLS and CDR2 YYNGEE. The CDR3 here is CASSSAGSPQETQYF. The CDR3 DNA reads as TGTGCCAGCAGTTCGGCCGGCAGCCCCCAAGAGACCCAGTACTTC.

The table lists this clonotype with many counts. The chain employs TRBV29-1 and TRBJ1-1; perhaps TRBD1 as D (5 bases). Germline CDR1 and CDR2: SQVTM and ANQGSEA. There are 13 residues in the CDR3. Trimming pared 6 bases from V and 1 base from J, leaving 12 bases between. The DNA of the CDR3 is TGCAGCGTGGGGAAGACAGCGAACACTGAAGCTTTCTTT. Its translation: CSVGKTANTEAFF.

This clonotype has more than one count but fewer than ten. The rearrangement joins TRBV11-3 to TRBJ2-1; the match to TRBD2 covers 8 bases. The V gene end was trimmed by 5 bases and the J gene end by 5 bases; junction bases not matched to a gene: 8. The CDR3 runs to 15 residues. From germline, CDR1 is SGHNT and CDR2 YENEEA. In DNA form, the CDR3 reads TGTGCCAGCAGCCCAAATAGCGGGGAAAACAATGAGCAGTTCTTC. It codes for CASSPNSGENNEQFF.

This clonotype was recorded at least ten times. The rearrangement links TRBV11-2 to TRBJ2-7; tentatively, D is TRBD1 or TRBD2 (5 bases each). The CDR3 is 14 residues long. Trimming took 5 bases from V and 0 from J, leaving 11 bases between them. Germline V gene sequence: CDR1 SGHAT, CDR2 FQNNGV. Here the CDR3 reads CASSTGLISYEQYF. The CDR3 DNA sequence: TGTGCCAGCAGCACAGGACTGATCTCCTACGAGCAGTACTTC.

The chain joins TRBV10-3 to TRBJ2-7, with a tentative D call TRBD2 (6 bases). With 7 bases removed from V and 5 bases from J, the gap between germline ends came to 18 bases. Germline CDR1 is ENHRY and CDR2 is SYGVKD. The CDR3 is made up of 14 amino acids. The CDR3 loop reads CAIKGREAVNEQYF. DNA for the CDR3: TGTGCCATCAAGGGCAGGGAGGCCGTGAACGAGCAGTACTTC.